There are many counts of the clone carrying this TCR beta chain. Antigen unknown. From germline, CDR1 is ENHRY and CDR2 SYGVKD. V dropped 5 bases and J dropped 2 bases, with 12 bases sitting between them. This CDR3 comprises 14 residues. TCRdb itself ran the RACE reads through MiXCR, one entry per CDR3 protein. Counted here are about 300,000 distinct CDR3 sequences, about 5.4% occurring once; the ten biggest clones make up more than 8%. The data are from a study of human T cells and chemical hapten exposure. Study observations and caveats: Once DPC sensitization occurred, TCRs above 1 in 1000 frequency showed no change.

The time point is: pre-sensitization, week 0. Treatment defined: therapeutic diphenylcyclopropenone sensitization with weekly scalp DPC. RNA extraction used unfractionated whole blood as the source of total RNA. The sample here was whole blood, taken in connection with sensitization to the hapten diphenylcyclopropenone (DPC). The chain joins TRBV10-3 to TRBJ2-5; D unresolved. The sequence was obtained from a woman under 30 with alopecia areata. Some clones in this sample may be carry-over from other donors' samples. Here the CDR3 DNA reads TGTGCCATCAGTTACAGAGGCAGACAAGAGACCCAGTACTTC. Amino acids: CAISYRGRQETQYF.